The rows below give T cell receptor beta chains drawn from one sample of a study of blood T cell repertoires in COVID-19. The protocol was immunoSEQ multiplex PCR, while the TCRdb copy is restricted to in-frame clones and leaves out a portion. Among about 180,000 clones listed, roughly 82% were seen once. Sequencing was carried out using PBMCs or T cells enriched from blood (not recorded which). The receptors were gathered from a woman in her thirties who had recovered from COVID-19. Each CDR3 is given with its conserved first and last residue. A D gene is named only where the DNA matches it firmly. Not all rows give a size; the values are once, few, many and, for expanded clones, a class.

>TRBV7-9|TRBJ2-7|TRBD1|-|16
CASSALGTGISYEQYF
TGTGCCAGCAGCGCCCTCGGGACAGGGATATCCTACGAGCAGTACTTC
>TRBV27|TRBJ2-2|TRBD1|-|18
CASSSSGTGGLSTGELFF
TGTGCCAGCAGTTCGTCCGGGACAGGGGGCTTGAGCACCGGGGAGCTGTTTTTT
>TRBV2|TRBJ1-1|TRBD1|once|14
CASNLQGAGTEAFF
TGTGCCAGCAACCTACAGGGGGCCGGCACTGAAGCTTTCTTT
>TRBV5-4|TRBJ2-3|-|-|13
CASSFYEQDTQYF
TGTGCCAGCAGCTTTTACGAGCAAGATACGCAGTATTTT
>TRBV19|TRBJ1-5|-|-|15
CASTRQFYGNQPQHF
TGTGCCAGTACTCGACAGTTTTATGGCAATCAGCCCCAGCATTTT
>TRBV24-1|TRBJ2-1|TRBD2|-|16
CATSLLNRGSVNEQFF
TGTGCCACCAGCCTTCTTAATCGCGGGAGTGTCAATGAGCAGTTCTTC
>TRBV7-8|TRBJ2-3|-|-|14
CASSLARYTDTQYF
TGTGCCAGCAGCTTAGCCAGATACACAGATACGCAGTATTTT
>TRBV29-1|TRBJ1-1|-|-|13
CSAPRQGNTEAFF
TGCAGCGCCCCGAGGCAGGGTAACACTGAAGCTTTCTTT
>TRBV7-9|TRBJ2-1|TRBD2|-|15
CASSSESTSGNEQFF
TGTGCCAGCAGCTCCGAGTCGACTAGCGGGAATGAGCAGTTCTTC
>TRBV10-3|TRBJ1-1|-|-|15
CAISEGLRTVTEAFF
TGTGCCATCAGTGAGGGTTTGAGGACAGTCACTGAAGCTTTCTTT
>TRBV1|TRBJ2-5|-|-|16
CTSSQDPSGLQETQYF
TGCACCAGCAGCCAAGACCCTAGCGGGCTTCAAGAGACCCAGTACTTC
>TRBV29-1|TRBJ2-2|-|-|14
CSVEEGWATGELFF
TGCAGCGTTGAGGAGGGATGGGCGACCGGGGAGCTGTTTTTT
>TRBV19|TRBJ1-5|TRBD1|-|17
CASSTQIGTGGNWPQHF
TGTGCCAGTAGTACCCAAATCGGGACAGGGGGCAATTGGCCCCAGCATTTT
>TRBV19|TRBJ2-7|TRBD2|once|14
CASTPTSGAYEQYF
TGTGCCAGTACTCCGACTAGCGGAGCCTACGAGCAGTACTTC
>TRBV15|TRBJ2-7|-|-|18
CATSRDTGGGPLFYEQYF
TGTGCCACCAGCAGAGATACGGGTGGGGGCCCCCTGTTCTACGAGCAGTACTTC
>TRBV13|TRBJ2-3|-|-|15
CASSLSGQLQSTQYF
TGTGCCAGCAGCTTATCAGGACAGCTCCAGTCCACGCAGTATTTT
>TRBV28|TRBJ2-7|TRBD2|-|17
CASNALAGGPIIHEQYF
TGTGCCAGCAATGCACTAGCGGGAGGGCCAATTATCCACGAGCAGTACTTC
>TRBV5-1|TRBJ2-5|-|-|15
CASSGEGVPQETQYF
TGCGCCAGCAGCGGCGAGGGTGTCCCCCAAGAGACCCAGTACTTC
>TRBV3-1/TRBV3-2|TRBJ2-7|TRBD1|-|14
CASSRPGQFYEQYF
TGTGCCAGCAGCCGCCCGGGACAGTTCTACGAGCAGTACTTC
>TRBV30|TRBJ1-1|-|-|12
CAWSEGRSEAFF
TGTGCCTGGAGTGAAGGGAGGAGTGAAGCTTTCTTT
>TRBV28|TRBJ2-7|TRBD1|-|14
CASRRTGVGYEQYF
TGTGCCAGCAGGAGGACAGGGGTTGGGTACGAGCAGTACTTC
>TRBV4-2|TRBJ2-6|-|-|16
CASSQDWGPGANVLTF
TGTGCCAGCAGCCAAGATTGGGGGCCTGGGGCCAACGTCCTGACTTTC
>TRBV5-1|TRBJ1-3|-|-|16
CASSRTGQTSGNTIYF
TGCGCCAGCAGCCGGACCGGACAGACCTCTGGAAACACCATATATTTT
>TRBV10-1|TRBJ2-7|TRBD1|-|15
CASSESGTGDHEQYF
TGCGCCAGCAGTGAGTCCGGGACAGGGGACCACGAGCAGTACTTC
>TRBV19|TRBJ2-1|TRBD1|-|16
CASSIRQGSSYNEQFF
TGTGCCAGTAGTATACGACAGGGGAGCTCCTACAATGAGCAGTTCTTC
>TRBV7-9|TRBJ1-6|-|-|15
CASSQLGGSSSPLHF
TGTGCCAGCAGCCAGCTCGGGGGTAGCAGTTCACCCCTCCACTTT
>TRBV28|TRBJ1-5|-|-|13
CASTLGGSSPQHF
TGTGCCAGCACCTTGGGAGGCTCGAGTCCCCAGCATTTT
>TRBV27|TRBJ2-6|-|-|16
CASSPDLLSGANVLTF
TGTGCCAGCAGTCCAGACTTACTCTCTGGGGCCAACGTCCTGACTTTC
>TRBV4-1|TRBJ2-7|TRBD2|-|12
CASSQIAGEQYF
TGCGCCAGCAGCCAGATAGCGGGCGAGCAGTACTTC
>TRBV28|TRBJ2-3|TRBD1|-|14
CASSPDRVGDTQYF
TGTGCCAGCAGTCCAGACAGGGTTGGAGATACGCAGTATTTT
>TRBV5-1|TRBJ1-2|TRBD1|-|12
CASSGDRLNYTF
TGCGCCAGCAGCGGGGACAGGTTGAACTACACCTTC
>TRBV2|TRBJ1-2|-|-|14
CASSELQGIYGYTF
TGTGCCAGCAGTGAATTACAGGGTATCTATGGCTACACCTTC
>TRBV6-5|TRBJ1-4|-|-|16
CASSYSYFAENEKLFF
TGTGCCAGCAGTTACTCGTATTTTGCTGAGAATGAAAAACTGTTTTTT
>TRBV28|TRBJ2-1|TRBD2|-|14
CASSSLAEDNEQFF
TGTGCCAGCAGTTCACTAGCGGAAGACAATGAGCAGTTCTTC
>TRBV12-3/TRBV12-4|TRBJ2-7|-|-|13
CASSFFTPGEQYF
TGTGCCAGCAGTTTTTTCACCCCGGGCGAGCAGTACTTC
>TRBV7-2|TRBJ2-3|TRBD2|-|15
CASSLGLAYTDTQYF
TGTGCCAGCAGCTTGGGACTAGCGTACACAGATACGCAGTATTTT
>TRBV5-1|TRBJ2-3|-|-|15
CASSLDASGTDTQYF
TGCGCCAGCAGCTTGGATGCTAGCGGCACAGATACGCAGTATTTT
>TRBV11-3|TRBJ2-2|-|-|13
CASSSGNTGELFF
TGTGCCAGCAGCTCTGGCAACACCGGGGAGCTGTTTTTT
>TRBV5-1|TRBJ2-1|-|-|14
CASSSPDLDNEQFF
TGCGCCAGCAGCTCCCCGGACTTAGACAATGAGCAGTTCTTC
>TRBV28|TRBJ2-7|-|-|14
CASSLGGNPYEQYF
TGTGCCAGCAGTTTAGGCGGGAATCCCTACGAGCAGTACTTC
>TRBV5-1|TRBJ2-2|-|-|22
CASSQGQGAGGRAPANTGELFF
TGCGCCAGCAGCCAAGGACAGGGAGCGGGCGGGAGGGCCCCTGCGAACACCGGGGAGCTGTTTTTT
>TRBV5-4|TRBJ1-1|TRBD1|-|17
CASSFGWDRGMNTEAFF
TGTGCCAGCAGCTTTGGCTGGGACAGGGGCATGAACACTGAAGCTTTCTTT
>TRBV3-1/TRBV3-2|TRBJ1-3|TRBD1|-|16
CASSQHRDRAGNTIYF
TGTGCCAGCAGCCAACACCGGGACAGAGCAGGAAACACCATATATTTT
>TRBV5-1|TRBJ2-5|-|once|15
CASSFTTGLGETQYF
TGCGCCAGCAGCTTTACAACGGGGTTGGGCGAGACCCAGTACTTC
>TRBV20-1|TRBJ1-1|-|-|11
CSATDSLEAFF
TGCAGTGCTACCGACAGTCTTGAAGCTTTCTTT
>TRBV19|TRBJ2-7|TRBD2|-|16
CASSPRGTTFKNEQYF
TGTGCCAGTAGTCCCCGGGGGACTACCTTTAAAAACGAGCAGTACTTC
>TRBV28|TRBJ2-5|TRBD1|-|16
CASSTAVETGRETQYF
TGTGCCAGCAGTACCGCCGTAGAGACAGGGAGAGAGACCCAGTACTTC
>TRBV9|TRBJ2-2|-|-|12
CASSVGPGELFF
TGTGCCAGCAGCGTAGGGCCCGGGGAGCTGTTTTTT
>TRBV5-1|TRBJ2-3|TRBD1|-|15
CASSLDGQGTDTQYF
TGCGCCAGCAGCTTGGATGGACAGGGGACAGATACGCAGTATTTT
>TRBV3-1/TRBV3-2|TRBJ1-1|TRBD1|-|14
CASSRGQSNTEAFF
TGTGCCAGCAGCAGGGGACAGTCGAACACTGAAGCTTTCTTT
>TRBV28|TRBJ2-7|-|once|13
CASIRQGSYEQYF
TGTGCCTCGATTAGGCAGGGCTCCTACGAGCAGTACTTC
>TRBV27|TRBJ2-2|TRBD2|-|16
CASRRGLVGISGELFF
TGTGCCAGCAGGCGGGGACTAGTCGGTATCTCCGGGGAGCTGTTTTTT
>TRBV18|TRBJ1-2|-|-|18
CASSPPGRRNSGGYGYTF
TGTGCCAGCTCACCACCCGGAAGGCGAAATTCCGGAGGCTATGGCTACACCTTC
>TRBV28|TRBJ1-1|-|-|14
CASRRQVMSTEAFF
TGTGCCAGCAGACGCCAGGTAATGAGCACTGAAGCTTTCTTT
>TRBV7-2|TRBJ2-7|-|-|17
CASSFLFGGFYYYEQYF
TGTGCCAGCAGCTTTCTATTCGGGGGATTCTACTACTACGAGCAGTACTTC
>TRBV6-5|TRBJ1-3|TRBD1|once|15
CASRSGQGPGNTIYF
TGTGCCAGCAGAAGCGGACAGGGCCCCGGAAACACCATATATTTT
>TRBV19|TRBJ2-7|TRBD2|-|15
CASSIGTSGTYEQYF
TGTGCCAGTAGTATCGGGACTAGCGGGACCTACGAGCAGTACTTC
>TRBV3-1/TRBV3-2|TRBJ2-5|TRBD2|-|17
CASSQDGGTSGRETQYF
TGTGCCAGCAGCCAAGATGGAGGGACTAGCGGGAGAGAGACCCAGTACTTC
>TRBV19|TRBJ2-1|TRBD2|-|12
CASSMIGRQQFF
TGTGCCAGTAGTATGATCGGGAGGCAGCAGTTCTTC
>TRBV7-9|TRBJ2-3|TRBD2|-|17
CASTLAGASGATDTQYF
TGTGCCAGCACCTTAGCGGGGGCTAGCGGGGCCACAGATACGCAGTATTTT